Included here is one TCR beta chain sequence, with context. Its matching antigen is unknown. V dropped 4 bases and J dropped 0; count of bases not matched to a gene: 9. The CDR3 totals 18 residues. CDR1 is LNHDA, CDR2 SQIVND, per germline (reference sequence). The protocol was immunoSEQ multiplex PCR, while the TCRdb copy is restricted to in-frame clones and leaves out a portion. This sample has some 64,000 clones, with more than 60% found just once. The time point here: blood 4 weeks post-SBRT, at nephrectomy. Treatment here: 15 Gy SBRT to primary tumor, nephrectomy 4 weeks later. This renal cell carcinoma was of the clear cell type. These data belong to a study of radiation and T cells in renal cell carcinoma. Findings of the study overall: No pretreatment tumor biopsies were available for baseline clonotypes.

This clonotype was obtained from a man aged 55 to 70 with renal cell carcinoma. The source was blood, collected from a patient whose treatment included radiotherapy and nephrectomy. The chain joins TRBV19 to TRBJ2-2; 9 positions agree with TRBD1. Written as DNA, the CDR3 is TGTGCCAGTAGTACCCTTTACAGGGGGCTAACGAACACCGGGGAGCTGTTTTTT. The encoded protein is CASSTLYRGLTNTGELFF.